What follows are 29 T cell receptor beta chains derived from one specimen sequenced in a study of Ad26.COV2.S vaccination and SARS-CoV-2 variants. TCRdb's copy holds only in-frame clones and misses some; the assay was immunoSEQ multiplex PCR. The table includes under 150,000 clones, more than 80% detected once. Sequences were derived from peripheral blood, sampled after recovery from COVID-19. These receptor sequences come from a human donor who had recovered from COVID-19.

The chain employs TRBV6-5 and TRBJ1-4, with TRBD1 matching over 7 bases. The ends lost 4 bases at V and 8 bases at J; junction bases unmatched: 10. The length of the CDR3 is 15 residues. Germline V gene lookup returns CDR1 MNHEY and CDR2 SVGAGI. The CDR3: CASSFSTGVGEKLFF. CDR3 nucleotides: TGTGCCAGCAGTTTCTCAACAGGGGTAGGAGAAAAACTGTTTTTT.

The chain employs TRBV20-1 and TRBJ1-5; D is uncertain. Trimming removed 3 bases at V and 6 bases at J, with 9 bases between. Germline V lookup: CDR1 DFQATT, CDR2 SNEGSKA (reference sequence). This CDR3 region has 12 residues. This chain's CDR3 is CSASGVSQPQHF. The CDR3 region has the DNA TGCAGTGCTAGTGGAGTAAGTCAGCCCCAGCATTTT.

CDR3 residues: CAWMLQFYGYTF. The CDR3 DNA reads as TGTGCCTGGATGCTCCAGTTCTATGGCTACACCTTC. The chain has TRBV30 and TRBJ1-2; no definite D call. Germline values: CDR1 GTSNPN, CDR2 SVGIG (reference sequence). Trimming stripped 4 bases from V and 4 bases from J, with 10 bases between. The CDR3 has 12 residues.

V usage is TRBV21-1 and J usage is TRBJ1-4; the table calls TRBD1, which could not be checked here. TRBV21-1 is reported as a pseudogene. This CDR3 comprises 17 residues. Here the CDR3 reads CASSKRQGAATNEKLFF. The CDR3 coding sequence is TGTGCCAGCAGCAAACGACAGGGGGCGGCAACTAATGAAAAACTGTTTTTT.

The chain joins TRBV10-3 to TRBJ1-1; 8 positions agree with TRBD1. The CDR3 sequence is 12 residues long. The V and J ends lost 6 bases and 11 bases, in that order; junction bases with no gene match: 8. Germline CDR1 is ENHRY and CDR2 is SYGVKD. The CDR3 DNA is TGTGCCATCAGGCTAGACAGGGGACACGCTTTCTTT. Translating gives CAIRLDRGHAFF.

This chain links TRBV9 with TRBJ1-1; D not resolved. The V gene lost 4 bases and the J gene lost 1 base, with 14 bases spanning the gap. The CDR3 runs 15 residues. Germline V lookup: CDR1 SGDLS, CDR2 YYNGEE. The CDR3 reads CASSPQNGRNTEAFF. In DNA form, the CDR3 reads TGTGCCAGCAGCCCCCAAAATGGCCGGAACACTGAAGCTTTCTTT.

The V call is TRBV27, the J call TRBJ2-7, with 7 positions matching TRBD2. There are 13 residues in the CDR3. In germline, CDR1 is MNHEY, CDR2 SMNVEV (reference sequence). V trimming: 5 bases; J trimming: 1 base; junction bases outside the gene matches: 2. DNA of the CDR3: TGTGCCAGCAGTCACGGGGGGTCCTACGAGCAGTACTTC. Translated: CASSHGGSYEQYF.

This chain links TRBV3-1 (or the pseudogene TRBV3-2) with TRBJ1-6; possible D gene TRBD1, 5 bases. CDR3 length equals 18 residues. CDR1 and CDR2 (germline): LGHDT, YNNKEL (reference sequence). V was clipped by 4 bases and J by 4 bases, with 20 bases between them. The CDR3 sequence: CASSPNPASGGYNSPLHF. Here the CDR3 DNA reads TGTGCCAGCAGCCCGAACCCGGCAAGCGGGGGATATAATTCACCCCTCCACTTT.

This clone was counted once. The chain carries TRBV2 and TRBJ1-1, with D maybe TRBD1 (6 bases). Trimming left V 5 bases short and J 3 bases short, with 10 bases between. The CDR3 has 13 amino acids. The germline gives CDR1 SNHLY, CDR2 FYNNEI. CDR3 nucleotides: TGTGCCAGCAGTCTGCAGGGGCACACTGAAGCTTTCTTT. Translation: CASSLQGHTEAFF.

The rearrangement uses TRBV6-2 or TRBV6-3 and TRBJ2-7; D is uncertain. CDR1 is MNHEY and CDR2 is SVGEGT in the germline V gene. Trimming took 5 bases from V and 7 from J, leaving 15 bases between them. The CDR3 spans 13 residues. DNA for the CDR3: TGTGCCAGCAGTACCCACAACCTACGGGAGCAGTACTTC. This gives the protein CASSTHNLREQYF.

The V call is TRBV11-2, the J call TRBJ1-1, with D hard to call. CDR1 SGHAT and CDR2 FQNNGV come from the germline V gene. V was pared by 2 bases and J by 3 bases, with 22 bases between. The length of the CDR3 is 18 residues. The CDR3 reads CASSLREKPHSLDTEAFF. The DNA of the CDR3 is TGTGCCAGCAGCTTACGTGAAAAACCCCACTCTCTTGACACTGAAGCTTTCTTT.

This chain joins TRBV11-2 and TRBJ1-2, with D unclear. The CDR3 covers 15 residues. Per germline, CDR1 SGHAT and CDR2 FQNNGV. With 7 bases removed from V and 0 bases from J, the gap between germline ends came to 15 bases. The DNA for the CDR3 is TGTGCCAGCACGGAGAACTCGTTTTCTAACTATGGCTACACCTTC. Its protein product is CASTENSFSNYGYTF.

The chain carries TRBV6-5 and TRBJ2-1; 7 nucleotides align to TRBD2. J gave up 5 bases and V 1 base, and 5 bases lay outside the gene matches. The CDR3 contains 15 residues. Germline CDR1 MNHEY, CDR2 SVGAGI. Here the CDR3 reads CASSYYGRANNEQFF. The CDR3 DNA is TGTGCCAGCAGTTACTATGGGAGGGCCAACAATGAGCAGTTCTTC.

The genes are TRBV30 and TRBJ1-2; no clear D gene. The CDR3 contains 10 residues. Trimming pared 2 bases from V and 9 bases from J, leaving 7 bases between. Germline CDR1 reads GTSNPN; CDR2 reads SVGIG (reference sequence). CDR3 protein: CAWSPNSYTF. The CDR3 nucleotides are TGTGCCTGGAGTCCGAACAGCTACACCTTC.

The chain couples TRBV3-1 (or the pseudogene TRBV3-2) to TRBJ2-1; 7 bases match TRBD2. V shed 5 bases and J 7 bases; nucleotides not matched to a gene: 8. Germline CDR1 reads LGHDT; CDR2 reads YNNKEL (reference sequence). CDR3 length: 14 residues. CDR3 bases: TGTGCCAGCAGCATCGGACTAGAGAGTAATGAGCAGTTCTTC. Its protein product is CASSIGLESNEQFF.

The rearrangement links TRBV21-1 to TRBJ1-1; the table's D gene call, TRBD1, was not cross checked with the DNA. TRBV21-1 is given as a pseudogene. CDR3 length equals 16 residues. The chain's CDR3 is CASSKGRGQGHSEAFF. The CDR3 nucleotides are TGTGCCAGCAGCAAAGGAAGGGGGCAGGGCCACTCTGAAGCTTTCTTT.

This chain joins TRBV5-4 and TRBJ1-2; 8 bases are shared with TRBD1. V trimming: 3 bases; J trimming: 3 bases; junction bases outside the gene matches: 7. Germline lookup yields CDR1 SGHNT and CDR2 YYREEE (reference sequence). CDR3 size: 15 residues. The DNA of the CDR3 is TGTGCCAGCAGCTCTTACAGGGGGGGCGACTATGGCTACACCTTC. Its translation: CASSSYRGGDYGYTF.

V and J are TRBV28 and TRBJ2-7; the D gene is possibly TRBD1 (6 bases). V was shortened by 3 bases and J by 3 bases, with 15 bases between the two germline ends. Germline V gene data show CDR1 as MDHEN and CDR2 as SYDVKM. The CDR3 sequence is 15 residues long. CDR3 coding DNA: TGTGCCAGCAGTTTGAATCCGATAGGGGGCTACGAGCAGTACTTC. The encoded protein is CASSLNPIGGYEQYF.

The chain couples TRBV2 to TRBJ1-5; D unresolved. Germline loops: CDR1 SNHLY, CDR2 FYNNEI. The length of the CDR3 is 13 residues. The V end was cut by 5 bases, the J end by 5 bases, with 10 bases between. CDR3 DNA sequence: TGTGCCAGCAGTCCGGGGTCCGATCAGCCCCAGCATTTT. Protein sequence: CASSPGSDQPQHF. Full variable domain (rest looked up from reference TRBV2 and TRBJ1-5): EPEVTQTPSHQVTQMGQEVILRCVPISNHLYFYWYRQILGQKVEFLVSFYNNEISEKSEIFDDQFSVERPDGSNFTLKIRSTKLEDSAMYFCASSPGSDQPQHFGDGTRLSIL.

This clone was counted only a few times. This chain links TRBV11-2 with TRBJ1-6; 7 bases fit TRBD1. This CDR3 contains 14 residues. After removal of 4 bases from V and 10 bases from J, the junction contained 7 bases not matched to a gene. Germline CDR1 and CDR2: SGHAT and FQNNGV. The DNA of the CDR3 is TGTGCCAGCAGCTCCCGGGACAGTGCATCACCCCTCCACTTT. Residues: CASSSRDSASPLHF. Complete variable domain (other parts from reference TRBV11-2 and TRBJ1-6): EAGVAQSPRYKIIEKRQSVAFWCNPISGHATLYWYQQILGQGPKLLIQFQNNGVVDDSQLPKDRFSAERLKGVDSTLKIQPAKLEDSAVYLCASSSRDSASPLHFGNGTRLTVT.

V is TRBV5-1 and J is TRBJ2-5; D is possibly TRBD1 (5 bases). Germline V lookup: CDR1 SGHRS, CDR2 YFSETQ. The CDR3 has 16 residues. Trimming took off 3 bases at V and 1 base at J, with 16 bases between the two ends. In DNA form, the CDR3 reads TGCGCCAGCAGCTCCACCATTAGACAGTCCCAAGAGACCCAGTACTTC. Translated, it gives CASSSTIRQSQETQYF.

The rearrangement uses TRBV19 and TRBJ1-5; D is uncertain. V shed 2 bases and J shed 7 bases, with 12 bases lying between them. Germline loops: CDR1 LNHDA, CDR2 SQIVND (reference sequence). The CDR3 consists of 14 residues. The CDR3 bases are TGTGCCAGTAGTATATCTTTGGTAGGCCAGCCCCAGCATTTT. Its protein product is CASSISLVGQPQHF. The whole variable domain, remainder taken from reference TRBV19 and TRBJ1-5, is DGGITQSPKYLFRKEGQNVTLSCEQNLNHDAMYWYRQDPGQGLRLIYYSQIVNDFQKGDIAEGYSVSREKKESFPLTVTSAQKNPTAFYLCASSISLVGQPQHFGDGTRLSIL.

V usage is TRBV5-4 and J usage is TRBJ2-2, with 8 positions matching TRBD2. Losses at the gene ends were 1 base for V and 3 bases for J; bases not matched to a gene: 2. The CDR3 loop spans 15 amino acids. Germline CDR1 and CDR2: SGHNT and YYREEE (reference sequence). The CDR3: CASSLPGGDTGELFF. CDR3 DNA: TGTGCCAGCAGCTTGCCGGGGGGGGACACCGGGGAGCTGTTTTTT.

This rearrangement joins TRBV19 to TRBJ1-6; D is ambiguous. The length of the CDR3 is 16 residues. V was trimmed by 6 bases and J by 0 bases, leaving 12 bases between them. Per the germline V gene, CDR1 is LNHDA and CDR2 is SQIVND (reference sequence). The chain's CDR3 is CASSVTVSSYNSPLHF. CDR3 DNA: TGTGCCAGTAGCGTGACCGTTAGCTCCTATAATTCACCCCTCCACTTT. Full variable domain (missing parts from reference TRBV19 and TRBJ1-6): DGGITQSPKYLFRKEGQNVTLSCEQNLNHDAMYWYRQDPGQGLRLIYYSQIVNDFQKGDIAEGYSVSREKKESFPLTVTSAQKNPTAFYLCASSVTVSSYNSPLHFGNGTRLTVT.

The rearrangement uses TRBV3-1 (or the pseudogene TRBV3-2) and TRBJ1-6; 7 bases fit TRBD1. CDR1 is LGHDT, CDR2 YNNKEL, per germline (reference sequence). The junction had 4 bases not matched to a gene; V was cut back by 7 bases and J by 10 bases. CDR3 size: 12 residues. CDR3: CASNRGGSPLHF. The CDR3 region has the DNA TGTGCCAGCAATAGAGGGGGCTCACCCCTCCACTTT.

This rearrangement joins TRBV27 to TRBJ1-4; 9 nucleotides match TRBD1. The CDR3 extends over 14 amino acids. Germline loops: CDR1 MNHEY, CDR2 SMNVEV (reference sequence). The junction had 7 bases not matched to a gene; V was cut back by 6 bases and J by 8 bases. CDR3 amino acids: CASRRGQGSEKLFF. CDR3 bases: TGTGCCAGCAGGCGCGGACAGGGGTCGGAAAAACTGTTTTTT. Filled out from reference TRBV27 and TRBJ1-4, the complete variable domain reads EAQVTQNPRYLITVTGKKLTVTCSQNMNHEYMSWYRQDPGLGLRQIYYSMNVEVTDKGDVPEGYKVSRKEKRNFPLILESPSPNQTSLYFCASRRGQGSEKLFFGSGTQLSVL.

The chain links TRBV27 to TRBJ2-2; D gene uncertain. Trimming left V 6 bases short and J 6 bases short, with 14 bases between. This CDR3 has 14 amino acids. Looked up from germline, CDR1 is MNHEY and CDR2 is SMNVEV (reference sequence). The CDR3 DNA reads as TGTGCCAGCAGCATCATAGGTGGATCCGGGGAGCTGTTTTTT. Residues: CASSIIGGSGELFF.

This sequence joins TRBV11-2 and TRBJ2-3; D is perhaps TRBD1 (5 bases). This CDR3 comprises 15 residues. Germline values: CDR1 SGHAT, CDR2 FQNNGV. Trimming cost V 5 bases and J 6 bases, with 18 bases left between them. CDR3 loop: CASSLGVGLLDTQYF. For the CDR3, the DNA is TGTGCCAGCAGCCTGGGCGTGGGGCTTTTGGATACGCAGTATTTT.

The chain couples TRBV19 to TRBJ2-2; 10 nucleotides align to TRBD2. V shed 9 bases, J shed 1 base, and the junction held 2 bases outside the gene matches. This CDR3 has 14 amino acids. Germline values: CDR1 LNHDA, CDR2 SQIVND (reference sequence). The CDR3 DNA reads TGTGCCAGCAGGACTAGCGGGAACACCGGGGAGCTGTTTTTT. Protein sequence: CASRTSGNTGELFF.